This paragraph reports one T cell receptor (beta chain). Per germline, CDR1 SQVTM and CDR2 ANQGSEA. Between the trimmed V and J ends, which lost 2 bases and 1 base, there was a span of 8 bases. The length of the CDR3 is 13 residues. The sample belongs to a study of blood T cell repertoires in COVID-19. Study-level background: The study drew acute and convalescent COVID-19 samples from the United States, Italy and Spain.

In the original analysis: Estimation of nucleated cell counts was performed using reference gene primer amplification. Using immunoSEQ multiplex PCR, the repertoire was profiled, and TCRdb retains in-frame clones only, with some absent. Clone size and V and J calls were adopted from that table, with D and trimming inferred from the DNA. The sample shows around 310,000 clones, roughly 90% of them seen only once. The sample comprised peripheral blood. The receptor's source is a woman in her 50s with active or convalescent COVID-19. The chain recombines TRBV29-1 with TRBJ1-1; no clear D gene. DNA for the CDR3: TGCAGCGTTGAATATCCAGGGAACACTGAAGCTTTCTTT. Protein product: CSVEYPGNTEAFF.